This passage covers 28 T cell receptor beta chains from one sample sequenced in a study of T cell responses to AZD1222 COVID-19 vaccine listed by TCRdb under 2021. What the time point label conveys for this sample: baseline before first vaccination. Sample treatment or condition, as interpreted from the label and publication: meningococcal conjugate vaccine given as trial control. Libraries were built with the immunoSEQ multiplex PCR assay. The immuneACCESS repertoire file appears here via TCRdb, limited to in-frame rearrangements. These files lack a portion of the clones; in checked studies, under half of the deficit traces to unresolved V genes, and the cause of the others is not known. Across this sample there are some 150,000 clones, with more than 70% seen only once. The top ten clonotypes cover about 3.3% of the sample. This material consisted of peripheral blood, taken on day 0 of MenACWY control vaccination. These receptors all come from an adult in good health.

This rearrangement joins TRBV6-6 to TRBJ2-7; 7 bases agree with TRBD1. J lost 3 bases, V lost 10 bases, and 9 bases had no gene match. The CDR3 has 13 residues. CDR1 and CDR2 from the germline V gene are MNHNY and SVGAGI (reference sequence). The CDR3 DNA follows: TGTGCCACAAAATACGGGACAGACTACGAGCAGTACTTC. Translation: CATKYGTDYEQYF.

The genes are TRBV7-6 and TRBJ2-2; TRBD1 aligns across 9 bases. Looked up from germline, CDR1 is SGHVS and CDR2 is FNYEAQ. The V segment lost 5 bases and the J segment 5 bases; nucleotides outside the gene matches: 6. The CDR3 has 15 residues. The CDR3 DNA reads TGTGCCAGCAGCCCTAGACAGGGGGGTACCGGGGAGCTGTTTTTT. Amino acid sequence: CASSPRQGGTGELFF.

The genes are TRBV2 and TRBJ1-5; D is ambiguous. The V end lost 7 bases, the J end lost 0 bases, and 13 bases lay between the germline ends. This CDR3 region has 15 residues. CDR1 and CDR2 (germline): SNHLY, FYNNEI. This chain's CDR3 is CASTDPGVSNQPQHF. CDR3 in DNA: TGTGCCAGCACCGACCCGGGAGTTAGCAATCAGCCCCAGCATTTT.

The chain uses TRBV5-8 and TRBJ2-5, with D unclear. V was shortened by 0 bases and J by 4 bases, with 13 bases between the two germline ends. Germline V gene sequence: CDR1 SGHTS, CDR2 YDEGEE. CDR3 length: 15 residues. The CDR3 reads CASSLVAPVRETQYF. CDR3 bases: TGTGCCAGCAGCTTGGTAGCCCCCGTCCGAGAGACCCAGTACTTC.

The chain carries TRBV19 and TRBJ2-3; D is possibly TRBD2 (6 bases). Trimming stripped 5 bases from V and 0 bases from J, with 15 bases between. The V gene's germline CDR1 is LNHDA and CDR2 SQIVND (reference sequence). There are 16 residues in the CDR3. In DNA form, the CDR3 reads TGTGCCAGTAGTGCGGGGCCACTTAAGAGCACAGATACGCAGTATTTT. It is translated as CASSAGPLKSTDTQYF. Drawing the rest from reference TRBV19 and TRBJ2-3, the complete variable domain is DGGITQSPKYLFRKEGQNVTLSCEQNLNHDAMYWYRQDPGQGLRLIYYSQIVNDFQKGDIAEGYSVSREKKESFPLTVTSAQKNPTAFYLCASSAGPLKSTDTQYFGPGTRLTVL.

V usage is TRBV19 and J usage is TRBJ1-1; the D gene is possibly TRBD1 (6 bases). The CDR3 extends over 13 amino acids. The germline CDR1 and CDR2 sequences are LNHDA and SQIVND (reference sequence). Trimming cost V 5 bases and J 6 bases, with 13 bases left between them. This CDR3 reads CASSVRGYAEAFF. The CDR3 DNA follows: TGTGCCAGTAGTGTCAGGGGATACGCTGAAGCTTTCTTT.

The gene calls are TRBV18 and TRBJ2-1; D is possibly TRBD2 (6 bases). The V gene's germline CDR1 is KGHSH and CDR2 LQKENI. Trimming removed 3 bases at V and 7 bases at J, with 19 bases between. CDR3 size: 16 residues. CDR3 sequence (DNA): TGTGCCAGCTCACCGGTGGGTAGCGGCGGTGGTAATGAGCAGTTCTTC. As protein: CASSPVGSGGGNEQFF.

This clone is a singleton in its sample. The chain joins TRBV6-5 to TRBJ1-6; no clear D gene. The CDR3 loop spans 14 amino acids. Germline CDR1 is MNHEY and CDR2 is SVGAGI. Trimming took 4 bases from V and 6 from J, leaving 10 bases between them. The CDR3 DNA follows: TGTGCCAGCAGTTCTCATAAGGCTAATTCACCCCTCCACTTT. Its translation is CASSSHKANSPLHF.

This sequence joins TRBV9 and TRBJ2-3, with TRBD1 matching 11 bases. Germline CDR1 is SGDLS and CDR2 is YYNGEE. CDR3 size: 14 residues. V shed 4 bases and J 6 bases; nucleotides not matched to a gene: 4. This CDR3 is CASSLGQGGDTQYF. The CDR3 bases are TGTGCCAGCAGCTTGGGACAGGGGGGCGATACGCAGTATTTT.

The chain has TRBV6-2 or TRBV6-3 and TRBJ2-2, with D possibly matching TRBD1 (5 bases). The germline V gene has CDR1 MNHEY and CDR2 SVGEGT. The V end was cut by 4 bases, the J end by 8 bases, with 11 bases between. This CDR3 has 13 residues. In nucleotides, the CDR3 is TGTGCCAGCAGTTTGGGGCCTGCGGGGGAGCTGTTTTTT. Its protein is CASSLGPAGELFF.

CDR3 in amino acids: CASSPGGGGYTF. The CDR3 DNA follows: TGTGCCAGTAGTCCAGGGGGAGGTGGCTACACCTTC. The gene calls are TRBV19 and TRBJ1-2; 7 bases fit TRBD1. The CDR3 runs to 12 residues. The germline V gene has CDR1 LNHDA and CDR2 SQIVND (reference sequence). After removal of 5 bases from V and 7 bases from J, the junction contained 4 bases not matched to a gene.

The chain uses TRBV29-1 and TRBJ2-6; no firm D call. From germline, CDR1 is SQVTM and CDR2 ANQGSEA. V gave up 5 bases and J gave up 3 bases, with 11 bases separating them. The length of the CDR3 is 14 residues. For the CDR3, the DNA is TGCAGCGTTTCCGACCAGAATGGGGCCAACGTCCTGACTTTC. Encoded protein: CSVSDQNGANVLTF.

This chain connects TRBV30 to TRBJ2-7, with D perhaps matching TRBD1 or TRBD2 (5 bases each). The V gene lost 1 base and the J gene lost 4 bases, with 14 bases spanning the gap. This CDR3 is 14 amino acids long. Germline lookup yields CDR1 GTSNPN and CDR2 SVGIG (reference sequence). CDR3 bases: TGTGCCTGGAGTGCCCGGGGCAGGGAATACGAGCAGTACTTC. This translates into CAWSARGREYEQYF. Full variable domain (missing parts from reference TRBV30 and TRBJ2-7): SQTIHQWPATLVQPVGSPLSLECTVEGTSNPNLYWYRQAAGRGLQLLFYSVGIGQISSEVPQNLSASRPQDRQFILSSKKLLLSDSGFYLCAWSARGREYEQYFGPGTRLTVT.

For this clone: The identical CDR3 is also encoded by other nucleotide sequences in the sample. The chain carries TRBV7-2 and TRBJ1-5; 8 nucleotides line up with TRBD1. The CDR3 extends over 15 amino acids. Per germline, CDR1 SGHTA and CDR2 FQGNSA. The J segment lost 1 base and the V segment lost 5 bases, leaving 4 bases of the junction unmatched. The chain's CDR3 is CASSRTGGSNQPQHF. The CDR3 DNA sequence: TGTGCCAGCAGCCGCACAGGGGGGAGCAATCAGCCCCAGCATTTT.

This sequence joins TRBV7-2 and TRBJ1-2, with 8 bases fitting TRBD1. Germline CDR1 reads SGHTA; CDR2 reads FQGNSA. The J segment lost 4 bases and the V segment lost 5 bases, leaving 6 bases of the junction unmatched. This CDR3 is 14 amino acids long. The CDR3 bases are TGTGCCAGCAGCCCCTCAGGGGGCCTCTATGGCTACACCTTC. It yields the protein CASSPSGGLYGYTF.

The rearrangement joins TRBV6-2 or TRBV6-3 to TRBJ2-7, with D uncertain. Trimming shortened V by 0 bases and J by 3 bases, and 18 bases separated the two germline ends. The germline V gene encodes CDR1 MNHEY and CDR2 SVGEGT. The CDR3 runs to 17 residues. CDR3 bases: TGTGCCAGCAGTTACTCGAGTAATGGCAGAATTAACTACGAGCAGTACTTC. Translated, it gives CASSYSSNGRINYEQYF.

The chain recombines TRBV4-1 with TRBJ2-7, with D hard to call. V was clipped by 4 bases and J by 0 bases, with 16 bases between them. The CDR3 consists of 16 residues. Germline V gene sequence: CDR1 MGHRA, CDR2 YSYEKL. The CDR3 sequence is CASSPIPQLFSYEQYF. DNA of the CDR3: TGCGCCAGCAGCCCGATCCCCCAGCTATTCTCCTACGAGCAGTACTTC.

The chain combines TRBV11-3 with TRBJ2-5, with 11 bases aligning to TRBD1. This CDR3 is 15 amino acids long. Trimming took 1 base from V and 4 from J; bases not matched to a gene: 2. CDR1 and CDR2 from the germline V gene are SGHNT and YENEEA. The CDR3 nucleotides are TGTGCCAGCAGCTTAGGGACAGGGGGCGCAGAGACCCAGTACTTC. It is translated as CASSLGTGGAETQYF.

The chain recombines TRBV4-3 with TRBJ1-4; no clear D gene. The CDR3 length is 17 residues. Germline lookup yields CDR1 LGHNA and CDR2 YSLEER. Trimming left V 0 bases short and J 8 bases short, with 19 bases between. CDR3: CASSQDPFRVLEEKLFF. The CDR3, as DNA: TGCGCCAGCAGCCAAGACCCATTCCGTGTCCTCGAGGAAAAACTGTTTTTT.

The V and J genes are TRBV28 and TRBJ1-2, with 7 bases fitting TRBD1. Germline V gene lookup returns CDR1 MDHEN and CDR2 SYDVKM. The CDR3 has 15 residues. J gave up 4 bases and V 5 bases, and 10 bases lay outside the gene matches. CDR3 region: CASSTLGQDLYGYTF. For the CDR3, the DNA is TGTGCCAGCAGTACCCTCGGACAGGACCTCTATGGCTACACCTTC.

The chain employs TRBV5-6 and TRBJ2-1; tentatively, D is TRBD1 (5 bases). This CDR3 has 15 residues. V lost 0 bases to trimming and J lost 2 bases, with 9 bases between them. The V gene's germline CDR1 is SGHDT and CDR2 YYEEEE. The CDR3 region is CASSLAGLAYNEQFF. The CDR3 region has the DNA TGTGCCAGCAGCTTGGCAGGGTTAGCCTACAATGAGCAGTTCTTC.

V and J are TRBV4-2 and TRBJ2-3, with 7 bases that match TRBD2. Germline V gene sequence: CDR1 LGHNA, CDR2 YNFKEQ. This CDR3 contains 15 residues. The trim removed 8 bases at V and 8 bases at J, leaving 16 bases unmatched. The CDR3 nucleotides read TGTGCCAGCGGGGTTGGGAGCGGGGTAGAAGGTACGCAGTATTTT. It codes for CASGVGSGVEGTQYF.

This chain joins TRBV3-1 (or the pseudogene TRBV3-2) and TRBJ1-1; no reliable D call. This CDR3 region has 13 residues. V lost 6 bases and J 0 bases, leaving 8 bases between the germline ends. In germline, CDR1 is LGHDT, CDR2 YNNKEL (reference sequence). The CDR3 region is CASSADLNTEAFF. The CDR3 DNA sequence: TGTGCCAGCAGTGCGGACCTGAACACTGAAGCTTTCTTT.

The chain carries TRBV28 and TRBJ1-5; perhaps TRBD1 as D (5 bases). Germline values: CDR1 MDHEN, CDR2 SYDVKM. There are 13 residues in the CDR3. Trimming removed 7 bases at V and 6 bases at J, with 13 bases between. The CDR3 loop is CASKGAFVQPQHF. CDR3 DNA sequence: TGTGCCAGCAAAGGGGCCTTCGTTCAGCCCCAGCATTTT.

This sequence joins TRBV19 and TRBJ2-1; TRBD2 agrees at 13 bases. With V trimmed by 5 bases and J by 2 bases, 12 bases remained unmatched. CDR3 length equals 19 residues. Germline values: CDR1 LNHDA, CDR2 SQIVND (reference sequence). For the CDR3, the DNA is TGTGCCAGTAGTTTTTCGGGACTAGCGGGACAGGGGACCTACAATGAGCAGTTCTTC. Translated: CASSFSGLAGQGTYNEQFF.

V gene TRBV19 combines with J gene TRBJ2-7, with D possibly TRBD1 on 5 matching bases. The CDR3 sequence is 11 residues long. Deletions cut 5 bases from V and 10 bases from J, with 12 bases between. In germline, CDR1 is LNHDA, CDR2 SQIVND (reference sequence). In DNA form, the CDR3 reads TGTGCCAGTAGTTCGCAGGGAACCCAGTACTTC. As protein: CASSSQGTQYF.

The chain has TRBV19 and TRBJ2-7, with TRBD2 matching 8 bases. CDR1 and CDR2 from the germline V gene are LNHDA and SQIVND (reference sequence). Trimming removed 5 bases from V and 5 bases from J; junction bases left unmatched: 11. The CDR3 length is 15 residues. CDR3 sequence reads: CASSPGGLGTDEQYF. The CDR3 DNA follows: TGTGCCAGTAGTCCCGGGGGACTAGGGACCGACGAGCAGTACTTC.

The J gene is TRBJ2-7, the V gene TRBV5-1; D ambiguous. Trimming removed 0 bases at V and 6 bases at J, with 7 bases between. Germline loops: CDR1 SGHRS, CDR2 YFSETQ. This CDR3 spans 12 amino acids. CDR3 DNA: TGCGCCAGCAGCTTGGTGGCTGGCGAGCAGTACTTC. It specifies CASSLVAGEQYF.